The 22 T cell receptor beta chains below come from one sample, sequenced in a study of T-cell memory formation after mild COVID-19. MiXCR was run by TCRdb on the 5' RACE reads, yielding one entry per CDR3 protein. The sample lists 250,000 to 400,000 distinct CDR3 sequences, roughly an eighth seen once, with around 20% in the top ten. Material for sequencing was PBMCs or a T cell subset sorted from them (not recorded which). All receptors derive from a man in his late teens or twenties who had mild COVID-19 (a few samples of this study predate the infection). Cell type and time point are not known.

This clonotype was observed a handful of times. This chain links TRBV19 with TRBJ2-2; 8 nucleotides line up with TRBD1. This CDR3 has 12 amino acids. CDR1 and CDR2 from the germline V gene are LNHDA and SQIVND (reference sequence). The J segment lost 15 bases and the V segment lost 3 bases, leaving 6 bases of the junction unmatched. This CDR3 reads CASSIWTGRMFF. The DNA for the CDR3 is TGTGCCAGTAGTATTTGGACAGGGCGGATGTTTTTT. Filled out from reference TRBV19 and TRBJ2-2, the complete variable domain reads DGGITQSPKYLFRKEGQNVTLSCEQNLNHDAMYWYRQDPGQGLRLIYYSQIVNDFQKGDIAEGYSVSREKKESFPLTVTSAQKNPTAFYLCASSIWTGRMFFGEGSRLTVL.

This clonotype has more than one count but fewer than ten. The CDR3 region is CASRHLVNEQFF. In nucleotides, the CDR3 is TGTGCCAGCAGACACCTAGTGAATGAGCAGTTCTTC. The chain is built from TRBV7-9 and TRBJ2-1; D remains unclear. This CDR3 has 12 residues. The V end lost 6 bases, the J end lost 7 bases, and 10 bases lay between the germline ends. The germline CDR1 and CDR2 sequences are SEHNR and FQNEAQ (reference sequence).

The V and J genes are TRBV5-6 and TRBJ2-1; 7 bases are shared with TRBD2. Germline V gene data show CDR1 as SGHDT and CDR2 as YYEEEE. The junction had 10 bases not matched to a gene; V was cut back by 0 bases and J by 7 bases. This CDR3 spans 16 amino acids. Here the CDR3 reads CASSLGPSGLRNEQFF. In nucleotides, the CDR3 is TGTGCCAGCAGCTTGGGCCCTAGCGGATTAAGGAATGAGCAGTTCTTC. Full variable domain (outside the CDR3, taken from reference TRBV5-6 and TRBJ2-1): DAGVTQSPTHLIKTRGQQVTLRCSPKSGHDTVSWYQQALGQGPQFIFQYYEEEERQRGNFPDRFSGHQFPNYSSELNVNALLLGDSALYLCASSLGPSGLRNEQFFGPGTRLTVL.

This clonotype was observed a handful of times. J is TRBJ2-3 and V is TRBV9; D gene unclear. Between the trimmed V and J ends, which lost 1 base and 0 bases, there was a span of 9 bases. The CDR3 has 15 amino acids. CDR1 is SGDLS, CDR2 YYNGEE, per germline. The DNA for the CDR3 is TGTGCCAGCAGCGTATCCCGGGTTAGCACAGATACGCAGTATTTT. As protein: CASSVSRVSTDTQYF.

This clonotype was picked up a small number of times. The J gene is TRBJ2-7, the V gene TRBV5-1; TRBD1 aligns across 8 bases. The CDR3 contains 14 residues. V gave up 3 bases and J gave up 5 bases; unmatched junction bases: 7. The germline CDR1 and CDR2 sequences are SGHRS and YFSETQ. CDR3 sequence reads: CASSWRQGTNEQYF. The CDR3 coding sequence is TGCGCCAGCAGCTGGAGACAGGGGACCAACGAGCAGTACTTC.

The CDR3 DNA is TGTGCCAGCAGCCAAGGGATAGGGCCAAATTCACCCCTCCACTTT. Its translation is CASSQGIGPNSPLHF. V is TRBV14 and J is TRBJ1-6; D not certain. Germline V lookup: CDR1 SGHDN, CDR2 FVKESK. The CDR3 loop spans 15 amino acids. V was clipped by 1 base and J by 7 bases, with 11 bases between them. The full variable domain, its missing parts supplied by reference TRBV14 and TRBJ1-6, is EAGVTQFPSHSVIEKGQTVTLRCDPISGHDNLYWYRRVMGKEIKFLLHFVKESKQDESGMPNNRFLAERTGGTYSTLKVQPAELEDSGVYFCASSQGIGPNSPLHFGNGTRLTVT.

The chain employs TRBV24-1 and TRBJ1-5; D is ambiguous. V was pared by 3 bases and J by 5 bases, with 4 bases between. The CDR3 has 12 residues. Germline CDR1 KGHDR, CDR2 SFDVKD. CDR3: CATSDDHQPQHF. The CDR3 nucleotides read TGTGCCACCAGTGATGACCATCAGCCCCAGCATTTT.

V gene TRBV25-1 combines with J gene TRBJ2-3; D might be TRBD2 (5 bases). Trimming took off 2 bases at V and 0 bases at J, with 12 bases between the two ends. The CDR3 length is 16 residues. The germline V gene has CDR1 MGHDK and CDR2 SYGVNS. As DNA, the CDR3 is TGTGCCAGCAGTGAAACAAGGAGGCCTAGCACAGATACGCAGTATTTT. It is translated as CASSETRRPSTDTQYF.

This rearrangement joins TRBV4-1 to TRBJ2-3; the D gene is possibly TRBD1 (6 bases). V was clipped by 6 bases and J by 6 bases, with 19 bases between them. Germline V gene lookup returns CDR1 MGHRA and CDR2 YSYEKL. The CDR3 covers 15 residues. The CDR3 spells CASRPVFQGSDTQYF. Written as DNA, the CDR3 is TGCGCCAGCAGACCCGTCTTCCAGGGGTCTGATACGCAGTATTTT.

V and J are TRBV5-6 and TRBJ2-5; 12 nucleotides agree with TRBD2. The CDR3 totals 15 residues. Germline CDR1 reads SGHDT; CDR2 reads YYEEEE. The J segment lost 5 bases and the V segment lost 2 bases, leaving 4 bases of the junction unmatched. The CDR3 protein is CASSFGLAGGETQYF. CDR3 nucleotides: TGTGCCAGCAGCTTTGGGCTAGCGGGGGGGGAGACCCAGTACTTC.

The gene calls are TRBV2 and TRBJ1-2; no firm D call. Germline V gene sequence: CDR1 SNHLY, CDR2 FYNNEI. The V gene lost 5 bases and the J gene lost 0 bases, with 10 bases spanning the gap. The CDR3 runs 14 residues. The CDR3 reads CASSSTGTNYGYTF. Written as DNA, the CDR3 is TGTGCCAGCAGTTCAACGGGCACTAACTATGGCTACACCTTC.

The CDR3 nucleotides are TGTGCCAGCAGCCTCGTACAGCCTGTTCCTAACGAGCAGTACTTC. Its translation: CASSLVQPVPNEQYF. The genes are TRBV28 and TRBJ2-7, with D uncertain. The germline V gene has CDR1 MDHEN and CDR2 SYDVKM. V lost 6 bases and J lost 5, with 20 bases in between. This CDR3 has 15 residues.

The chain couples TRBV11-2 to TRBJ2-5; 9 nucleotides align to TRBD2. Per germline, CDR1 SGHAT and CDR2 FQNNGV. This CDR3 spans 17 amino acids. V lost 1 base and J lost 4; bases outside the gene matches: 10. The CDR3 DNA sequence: TGTGCCAGCAGCTTAGGGGTCGGCGGGGGGGCTCGAGAGACCCAGTACTTC. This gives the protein CASSLGVGGGARETQYF.

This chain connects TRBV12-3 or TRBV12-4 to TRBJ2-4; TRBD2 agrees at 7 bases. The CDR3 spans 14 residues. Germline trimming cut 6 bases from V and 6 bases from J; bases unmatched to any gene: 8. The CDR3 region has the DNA TGTGCCAGCAGCTGGACTAGTGTGCCAAACATTCAGTACTTC. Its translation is CASSWTSVPNIQYF.

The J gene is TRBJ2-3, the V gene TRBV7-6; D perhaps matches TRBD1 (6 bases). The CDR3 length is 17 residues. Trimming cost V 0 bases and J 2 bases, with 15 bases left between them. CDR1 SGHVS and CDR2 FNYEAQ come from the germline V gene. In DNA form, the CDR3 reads TGTGCCAGCAGCTTAGCGGGACCAGGGGCCATCACAGATACGCAGTATTTT. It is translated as CASSLAGPGAITDTQYF.

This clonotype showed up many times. The CDR3 bases are TGTGCCAGCAGTCTGAGGACGGACCAAGAGACCCAGTACTTC. As protein: CASSLRTDQETQYF. The V call is TRBV12-3 or TRBV12-4, the J call TRBJ2-5, with D uncertain. V gave up 5 bases and J gave up 0 bases, with 10 bases separating them. This CDR3 has 14 residues.

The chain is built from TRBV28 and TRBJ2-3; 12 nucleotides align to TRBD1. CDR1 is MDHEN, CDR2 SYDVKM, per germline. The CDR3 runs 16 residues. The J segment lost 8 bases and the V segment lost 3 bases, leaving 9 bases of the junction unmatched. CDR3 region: CASSFGDRGLFGTQYF. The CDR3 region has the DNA TGTGCCAGCAGTTTCGGGGACAGGGGGCTTTTCGGTACGCAGTATTTT.

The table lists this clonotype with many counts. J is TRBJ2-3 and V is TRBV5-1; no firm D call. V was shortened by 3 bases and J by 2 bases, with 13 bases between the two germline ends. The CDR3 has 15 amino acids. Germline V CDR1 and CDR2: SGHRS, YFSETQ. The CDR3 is CASSSRADHTDTQYF. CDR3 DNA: TGCGCCAGCAGCTCTAGAGCAGACCACACAGATACGCAGTATTTT.

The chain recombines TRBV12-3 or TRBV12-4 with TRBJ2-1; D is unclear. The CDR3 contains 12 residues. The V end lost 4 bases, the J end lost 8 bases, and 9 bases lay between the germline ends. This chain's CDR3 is CASSWKLDEQFF. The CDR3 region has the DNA TGTGCCAGCAGTTGGAAGTTAGATGAGCAGTTCTTC.

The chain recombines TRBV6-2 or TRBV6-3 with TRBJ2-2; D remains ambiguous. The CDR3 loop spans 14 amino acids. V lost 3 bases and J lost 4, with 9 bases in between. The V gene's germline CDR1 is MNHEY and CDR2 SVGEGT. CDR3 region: CASSYAPTTGELFF. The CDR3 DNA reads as TGTGCCAGCAGTTATGCCCCAACCACCGGGGAGCTGTTTTTT.

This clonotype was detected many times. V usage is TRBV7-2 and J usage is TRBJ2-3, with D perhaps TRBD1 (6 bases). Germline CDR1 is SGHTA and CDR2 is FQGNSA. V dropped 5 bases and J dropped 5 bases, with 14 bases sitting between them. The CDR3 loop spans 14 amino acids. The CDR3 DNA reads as TGTGCCAGCAGCGTACCAGGGGAACGAGATACGCAGTATTTT. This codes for CASSVPGERDTQYF. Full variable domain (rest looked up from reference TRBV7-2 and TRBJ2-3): GAGVSQSPSNKVTEKGKDVELRCDPISGHTALYWYRQSLGQGLEFLIYFQGNSAPDKSGLPSDRFSAERTGGSVSTLTIQRTQQEDSAVYLCASSVPGERDTQYFGPGTRLTVL.

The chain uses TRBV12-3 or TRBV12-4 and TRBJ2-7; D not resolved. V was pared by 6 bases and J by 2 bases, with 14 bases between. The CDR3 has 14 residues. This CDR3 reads CASSPTADTYEQYV. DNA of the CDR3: TGTGCCAGCAGCCCTACCGCCGACACCTACGAGCAGTACGTC.